Presented here are 2 T cell receptor beta chains from one specimen sequenced in a study of blood T cells in healthy people across ages. Using a J-beta primer mix together with a sample-barcoded 5' primer, a second PCR was run for roughly 6 to 11 cycles. TCRdb called the 5' RACE reads again in MiXCR, with one record for every CDR3 protein. The top ten hold under 25% of the sample, which has fewer than 2 million distinct CDR3 sequences, around 42% seen once. Sequenced input: blood. These receptors were collected from a human donor in good health.

The genes are TRBV5-1 and TRBJ2-1; 9 bases are a match to TRBD2. With V trimmed by 4 bases and J by 4 bases, 6 bases remained unmatched. Germline V lookup: CDR1 SGHRS, CDR2 YFSETQ. This CDR3 is built from 15 residues. The CDR3 sequence is CASSPWTSDYNEQFF. The CDR3 coding sequence is TGCGCCAGCAGCCCCTGGACTAGCGATTACAATGAGCAGTTCTTC. Full variable domain (outside the CDR3, taken from reference TRBV5-1 and TRBJ2-1): KAGVTQTPRYLIKTRGQQVTLSCSPISGHRSVSWYQQTPGQGLQFLFEYFSETQRNKGNFPGRFSGRQFSNSRSEMNVSTLELGDSALYLCASSPWTSDYNEQFFGPGTRLTVL.

This clonotype was observed a few times. V usage is TRBV20-1 and J usage is TRBJ1-2; 9 bases agree with TRBD1. The CDR3 has 15 residues. Per germline, CDR1 DFQATT and CDR2 SNEGSKA (reference sequence). With V trimmed by 0 bases and J by 5 bases, 7 bases remained unmatched. The DNA of the CDR3 is TGCAGTGCTAGAGATCCGGACAGGGGCGATTATGGCTACACCTTC. Translated: CSARDPDRGDYGYTF.